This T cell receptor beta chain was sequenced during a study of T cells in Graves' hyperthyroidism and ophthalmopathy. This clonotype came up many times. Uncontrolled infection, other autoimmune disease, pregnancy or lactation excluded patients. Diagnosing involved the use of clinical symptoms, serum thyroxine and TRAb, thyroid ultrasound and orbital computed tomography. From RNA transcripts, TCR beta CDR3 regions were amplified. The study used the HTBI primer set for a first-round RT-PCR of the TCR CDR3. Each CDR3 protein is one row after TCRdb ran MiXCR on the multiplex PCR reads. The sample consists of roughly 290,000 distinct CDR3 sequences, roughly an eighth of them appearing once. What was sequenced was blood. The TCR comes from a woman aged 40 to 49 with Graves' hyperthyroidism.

The CDR3: CASSVRDTNEKLFF. The DNA for the CDR3 is TGTGCCAGCAGTGTCCGGGACACTAATGAAAAACTGTTTTTT. The chain recombines TRBV2 with TRBJ1-4; maybe TRBD1 (5 bases). Looked up from germline, CDR1 is SNHLY and CDR2 is FYNNEI. The CDR3 is 14 residues long. The V end lost 4 bases, the J end lost 2 bases, and 8 bases lay between the germline ends.